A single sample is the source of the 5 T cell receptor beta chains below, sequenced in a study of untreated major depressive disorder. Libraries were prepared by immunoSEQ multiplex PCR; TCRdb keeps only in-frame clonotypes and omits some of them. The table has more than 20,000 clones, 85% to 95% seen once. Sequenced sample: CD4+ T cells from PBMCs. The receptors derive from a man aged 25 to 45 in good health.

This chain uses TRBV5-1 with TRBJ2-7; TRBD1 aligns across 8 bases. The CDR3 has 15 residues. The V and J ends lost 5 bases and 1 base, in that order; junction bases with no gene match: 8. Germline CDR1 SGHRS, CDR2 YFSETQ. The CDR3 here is CASRTGQGGSYEQYF. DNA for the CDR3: TGCGCCAGCAGGACCGGACAGGGCGGTTCCTACGAGCAGTACTTC.

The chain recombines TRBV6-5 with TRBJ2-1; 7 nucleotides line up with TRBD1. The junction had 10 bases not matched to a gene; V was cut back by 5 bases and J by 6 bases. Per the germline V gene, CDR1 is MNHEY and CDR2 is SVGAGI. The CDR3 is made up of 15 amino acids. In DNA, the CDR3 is TGTGCCAGCAGTATGACAGGGCGGGCTATCAATGAGCAGTTCTTC. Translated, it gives CASSMTGRAINEQFF.

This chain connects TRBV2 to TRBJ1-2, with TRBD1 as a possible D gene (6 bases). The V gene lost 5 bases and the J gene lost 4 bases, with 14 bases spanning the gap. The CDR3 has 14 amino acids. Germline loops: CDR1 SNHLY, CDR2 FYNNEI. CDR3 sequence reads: CASSWTDASYGYTF. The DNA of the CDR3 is TGTGCCAGCAGTTGGACAGACGCCAGCTATGGCTACACCTTC.

This chain's CDR3 is CASSLAPSGTQETQYF. The CDR3 DNA reads as TGCGCCAGCAGCTTGGCACCTAGCGGGACTCAAGAGACCCAGTACTTC. The chain joins TRBV5-1 to TRBJ2-5, with TRBD2 identical over 9 bases. This CDR3 is built from 16 residues. V lost 0 bases to trimming and J lost 2 bases; unmatched junction nucleotides: 5. Germline CDR1 reads SGHRS; CDR2 reads YFSETQ.

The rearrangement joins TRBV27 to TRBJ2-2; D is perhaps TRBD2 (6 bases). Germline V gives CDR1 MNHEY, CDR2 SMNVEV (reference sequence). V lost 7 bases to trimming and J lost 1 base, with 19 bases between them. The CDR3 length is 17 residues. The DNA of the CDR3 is TGTGCCAGCACCTCCTCCCTCGGGGGACGGAACACCGGGGAGCTGTTTTTT. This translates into CASTSSLGGRNTGELFF.